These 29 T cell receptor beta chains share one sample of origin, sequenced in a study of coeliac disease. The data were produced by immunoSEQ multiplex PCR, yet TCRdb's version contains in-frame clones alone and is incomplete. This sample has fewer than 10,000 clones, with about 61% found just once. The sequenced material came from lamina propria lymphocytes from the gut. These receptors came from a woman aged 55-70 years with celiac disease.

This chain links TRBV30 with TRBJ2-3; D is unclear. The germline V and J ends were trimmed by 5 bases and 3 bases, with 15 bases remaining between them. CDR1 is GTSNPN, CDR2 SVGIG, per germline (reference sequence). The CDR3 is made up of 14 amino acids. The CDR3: CAWGRPQNTDTQYF. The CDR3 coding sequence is TGTGCCTGGGGCCGCCCCCAAAATACAGATACGCAGTATTTT.

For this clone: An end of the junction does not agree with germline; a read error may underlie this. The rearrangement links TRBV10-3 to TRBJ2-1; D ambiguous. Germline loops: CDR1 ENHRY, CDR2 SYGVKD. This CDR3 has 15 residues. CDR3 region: CAINERQATYNEQFF. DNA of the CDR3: TGTGCCATCAATGAGAGGCAGGCCACATACAATGAGCAGTTCTTC.

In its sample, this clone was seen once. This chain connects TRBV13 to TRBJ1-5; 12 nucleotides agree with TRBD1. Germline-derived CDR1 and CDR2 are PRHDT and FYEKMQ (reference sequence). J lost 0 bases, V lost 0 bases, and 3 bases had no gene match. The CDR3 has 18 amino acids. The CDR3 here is CASSLGGQGAYSNQPQHF. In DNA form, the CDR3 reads TGTGCCAGCAGCTTAGGGGGACAGGGGGCTTATAGCAATCAGCCCCAGCATTTT.

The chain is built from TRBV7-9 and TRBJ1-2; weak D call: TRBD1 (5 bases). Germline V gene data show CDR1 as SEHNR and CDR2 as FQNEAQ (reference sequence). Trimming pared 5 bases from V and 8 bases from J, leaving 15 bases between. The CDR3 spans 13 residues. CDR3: CASSLRGGRGYTF. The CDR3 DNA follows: TGTGCCAGCAGCCTTCGCGGGGGACGAGGCTACACCTTC.

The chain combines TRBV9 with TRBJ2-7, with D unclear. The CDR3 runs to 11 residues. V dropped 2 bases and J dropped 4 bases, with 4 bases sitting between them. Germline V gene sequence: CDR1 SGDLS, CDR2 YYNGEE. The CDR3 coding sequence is TGTGCCAGCAGCGTCCGGTACGAGCAGTACTTC. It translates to CASSVRYEQYF.

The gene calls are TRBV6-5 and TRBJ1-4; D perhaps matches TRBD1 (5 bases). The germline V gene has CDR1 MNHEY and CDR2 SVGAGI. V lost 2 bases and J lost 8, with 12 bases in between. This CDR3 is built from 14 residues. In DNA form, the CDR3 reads TGTGCCAGCAGTTACGGGACTAGTAAAGAAAAACTGTTTTTT. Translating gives CASSYGTSKEKLFF.

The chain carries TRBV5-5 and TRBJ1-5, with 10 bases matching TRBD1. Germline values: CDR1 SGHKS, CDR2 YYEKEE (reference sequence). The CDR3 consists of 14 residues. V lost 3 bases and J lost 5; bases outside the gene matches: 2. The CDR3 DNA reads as TGTGCCAGCAGCTCCGGACAGGGGGATCAGCCCCAGCATTTT. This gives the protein CASSSGQGDQPQHF.

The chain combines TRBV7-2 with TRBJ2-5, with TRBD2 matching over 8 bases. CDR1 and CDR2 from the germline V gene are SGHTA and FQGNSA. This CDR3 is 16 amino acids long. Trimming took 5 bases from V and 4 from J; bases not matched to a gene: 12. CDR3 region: CASSLSHRGGRETQYF. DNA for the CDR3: TGTGCCAGCAGCCTTTCCCACCGGGGGGGAAGAGAGACCCAGTACTTC.

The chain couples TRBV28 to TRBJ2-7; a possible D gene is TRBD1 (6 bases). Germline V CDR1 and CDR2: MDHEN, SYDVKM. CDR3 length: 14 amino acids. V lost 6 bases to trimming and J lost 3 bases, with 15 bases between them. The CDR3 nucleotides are TGTGCCAGCAGCGGCCGGGACACGAGCTACGAGCAGTACTTC. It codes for CASSGRDTSYEQYF.

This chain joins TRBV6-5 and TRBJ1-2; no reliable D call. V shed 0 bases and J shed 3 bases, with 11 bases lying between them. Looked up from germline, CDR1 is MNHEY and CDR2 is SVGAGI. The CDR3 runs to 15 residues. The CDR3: CASSYSREPHYGYTF. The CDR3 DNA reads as TGTGCCAGCAGTTACTCGAGGGAACCCCACTATGGCTACACCTTC.

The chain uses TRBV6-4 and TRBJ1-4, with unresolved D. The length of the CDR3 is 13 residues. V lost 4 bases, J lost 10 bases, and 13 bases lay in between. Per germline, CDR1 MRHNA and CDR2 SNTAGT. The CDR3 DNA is TGTGCCAGCAGTGTCACCGGGAAGGGAAAACTGTTTTTT. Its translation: CASSVTGKGKLFF.

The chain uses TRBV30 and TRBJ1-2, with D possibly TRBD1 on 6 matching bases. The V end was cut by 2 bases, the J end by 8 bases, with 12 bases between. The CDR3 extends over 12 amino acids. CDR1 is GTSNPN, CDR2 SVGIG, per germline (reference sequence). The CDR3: CAWSLDRRGYTF. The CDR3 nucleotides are TGTGCCTGGAGTTTAGACAGGCGGGGCTACACCTTC.

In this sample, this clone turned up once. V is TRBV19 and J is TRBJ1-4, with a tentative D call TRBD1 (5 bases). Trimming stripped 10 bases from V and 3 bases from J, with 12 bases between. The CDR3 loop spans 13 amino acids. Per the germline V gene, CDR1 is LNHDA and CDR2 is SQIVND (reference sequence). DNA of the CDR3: TGTGCCACTTCGAAGACAGCTAATGAAAAACTGTTTTTT. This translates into CATSKTANEKLFF.

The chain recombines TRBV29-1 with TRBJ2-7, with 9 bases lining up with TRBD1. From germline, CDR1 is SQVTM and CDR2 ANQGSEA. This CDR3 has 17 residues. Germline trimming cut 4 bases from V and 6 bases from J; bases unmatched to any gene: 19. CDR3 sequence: CSVVGGQGFADGVEQYF. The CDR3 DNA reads TGCAGCGTTGTTGGAGGACAGGGGTTTGCGGATGGCGTCGAGCAGTACTTC.

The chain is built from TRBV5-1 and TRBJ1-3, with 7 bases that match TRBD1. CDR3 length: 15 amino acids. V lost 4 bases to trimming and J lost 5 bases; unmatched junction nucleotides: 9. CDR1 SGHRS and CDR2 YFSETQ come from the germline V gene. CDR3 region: CASSIWTGARNTIYF. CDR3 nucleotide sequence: TGCGCCAGCAGCATATGGACAGGAGCGCGAAACACCATATATTTT.

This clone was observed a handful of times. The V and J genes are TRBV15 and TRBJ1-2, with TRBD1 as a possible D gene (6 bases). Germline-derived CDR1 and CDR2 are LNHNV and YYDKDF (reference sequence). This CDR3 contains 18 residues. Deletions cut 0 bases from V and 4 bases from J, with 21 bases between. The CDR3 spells CATSRDVGGRVQTYGYTF. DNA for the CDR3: TGTGCCACCAGCAGAGATGTTGGGGGCCGAGTCCAAACCTATGGCTACACCTTC.

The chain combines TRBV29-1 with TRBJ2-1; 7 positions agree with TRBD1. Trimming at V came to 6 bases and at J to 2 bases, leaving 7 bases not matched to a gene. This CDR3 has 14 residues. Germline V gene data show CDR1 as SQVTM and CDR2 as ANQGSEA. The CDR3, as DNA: TGCAGCGTCCTATACAGGGGACCCTACAATGAGCAGTTCTTC. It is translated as CSVLYRGPYNEQFF.

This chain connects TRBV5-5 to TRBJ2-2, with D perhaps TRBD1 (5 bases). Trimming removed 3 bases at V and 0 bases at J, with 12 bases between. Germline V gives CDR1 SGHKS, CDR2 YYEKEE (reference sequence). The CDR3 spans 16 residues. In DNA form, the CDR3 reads TGTGCCAGCAGCTCGCAGGGTTTTACGAACACCGGGGAGCTGTTTTTT. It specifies CASSSQGFTNTGELFF. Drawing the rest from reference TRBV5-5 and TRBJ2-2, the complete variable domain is DAGVTQSPTHLIKTRGQQVTLRCSPISGHKSVSWYQQVLGQGPQFIFQYYEKEERGRGNFPDRFSARQFPNYSSELNVNALLLGDSALYLCASSSQGFTNTGELFFGEGSRLTVL.

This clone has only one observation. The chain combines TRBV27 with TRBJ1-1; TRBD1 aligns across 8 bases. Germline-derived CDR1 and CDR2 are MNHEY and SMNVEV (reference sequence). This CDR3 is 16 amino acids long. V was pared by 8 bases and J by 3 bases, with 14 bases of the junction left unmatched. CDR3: CASWSRGDRSDTEAFF. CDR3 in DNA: TGTGCCAGCTGGAGTCGAGGGGACAGGTCGGACACTGAAGCTTTCTTT.

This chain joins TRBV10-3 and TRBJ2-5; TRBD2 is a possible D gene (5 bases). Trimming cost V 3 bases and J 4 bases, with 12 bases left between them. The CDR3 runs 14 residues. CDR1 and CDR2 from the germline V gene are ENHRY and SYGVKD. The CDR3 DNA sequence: TGTGCCATCAGTGATGTAGGGAGACGAGAGACCCAGTACTTC. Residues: CAISDVGRRETQYF.

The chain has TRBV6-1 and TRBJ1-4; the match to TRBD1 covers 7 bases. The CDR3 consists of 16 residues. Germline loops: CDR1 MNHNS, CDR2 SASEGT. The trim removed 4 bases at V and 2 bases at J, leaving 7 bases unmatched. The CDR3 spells CASSGRDSFTNEKLFF. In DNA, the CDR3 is TGTGCCAGCAGTGGCCGGGACAGTTTTACTAATGAAAAACTGTTTTTT.

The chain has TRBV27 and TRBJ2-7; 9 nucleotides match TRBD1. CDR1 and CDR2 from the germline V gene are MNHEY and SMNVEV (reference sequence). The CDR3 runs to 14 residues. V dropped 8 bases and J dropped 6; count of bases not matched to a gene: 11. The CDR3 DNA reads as TGTGCCAGCCGGAGGGGGACAGGGTTTGGCGAGCAGTACTTC. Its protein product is CASRRGTGFGEQYF.

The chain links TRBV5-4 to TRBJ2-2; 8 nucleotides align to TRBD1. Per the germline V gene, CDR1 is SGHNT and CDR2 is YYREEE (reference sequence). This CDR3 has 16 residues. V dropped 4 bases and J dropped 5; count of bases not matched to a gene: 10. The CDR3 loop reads CASSPSDRGGTGELFF. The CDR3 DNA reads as TGTGCCAGCAGCCCCTCCGACAGGGGCGGAACCGGGGAGCTGTTTTTT.

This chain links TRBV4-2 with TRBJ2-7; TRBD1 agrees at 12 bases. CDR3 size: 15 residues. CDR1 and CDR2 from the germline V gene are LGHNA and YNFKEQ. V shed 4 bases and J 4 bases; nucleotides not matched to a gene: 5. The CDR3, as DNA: TGTGCCAGCAGCCTCCAGGGACAGGGGGCGTACGAGCAGTACTTC. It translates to CASSLQGQGAYEQYF.

This chain's CDR3 is CASSGESSSYEQYF. CDR3 nucleotides: TGTGCCAGCAGCGGAGAAAGTAGCTCCTACGAGCAGTACTTC. The rearrangement uses TRBV9 and TRBJ2-7; the D is unclear. This CDR3 is built from 14 residues. V was pared by 3 bases and J by 0 bases, with 10 bases between. The V gene's germline CDR1 is SGDLS and CDR2 YYNGEE.

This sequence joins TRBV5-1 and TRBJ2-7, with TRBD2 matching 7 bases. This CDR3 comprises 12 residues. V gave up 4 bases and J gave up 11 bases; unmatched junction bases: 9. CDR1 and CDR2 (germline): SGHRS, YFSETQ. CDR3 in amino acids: CASSPSGQAEYF. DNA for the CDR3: TGCGCCAGCAGCCCTAGCGGTCAGGCCGAGTACTTC.

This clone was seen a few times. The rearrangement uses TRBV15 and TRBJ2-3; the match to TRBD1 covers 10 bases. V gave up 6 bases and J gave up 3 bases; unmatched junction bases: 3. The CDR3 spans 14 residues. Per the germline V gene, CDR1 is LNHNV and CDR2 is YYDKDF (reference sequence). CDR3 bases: TGTGCCACCAGAGACAGGGGGCGGACAGATACGCAGTATTTT. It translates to CATRDRGRTDTQYF.

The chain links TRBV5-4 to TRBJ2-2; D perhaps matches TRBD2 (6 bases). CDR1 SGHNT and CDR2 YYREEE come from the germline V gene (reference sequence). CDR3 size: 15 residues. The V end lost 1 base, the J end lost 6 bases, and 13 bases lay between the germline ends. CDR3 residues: CASSLSLARPGELFF. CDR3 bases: TGTGCCAGCAGCTTGTCGCTAGCGCGGCCCGGGGAGCTGTTTTTT. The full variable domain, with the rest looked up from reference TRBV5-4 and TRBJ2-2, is ETGVTQSPTHLIKTRGQQVTLRCSSQSGHNTVSWYQQALGQGPQFIFQYYREEENGRGNFPPRFSGLQFPNYSSELNVNALELDDSALYLCASSLSLARPGELFFGEGSRLTVL.

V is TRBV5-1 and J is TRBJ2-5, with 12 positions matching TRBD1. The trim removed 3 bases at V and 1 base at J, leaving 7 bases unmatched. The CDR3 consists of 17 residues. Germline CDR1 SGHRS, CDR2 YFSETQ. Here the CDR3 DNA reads TGCGCCAGCAGCTGGGGGACAGGGGGCCTCTCCCAAGAGACCCAGTACTTC. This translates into CASSWGTGGLSQETQYF.